The sequence of this T cell receptor beta chain was determined in a study of T cells in Graves' hyperthyroidism and ophthalmopathy. From RNA transcripts, TCR beta CDR3 regions were amplified. First-round RT-PCR targeting the TCR CDR3 was performed with the HTBI primer set. MiXCR, applied by TCRdb to the multiplex PCR reads, yields one record per CDR3 protein. The top ten clones hold approximately 15% of a sample with around 700,000 distinct CDR3 sequences, 18% of them seen once. V shed 1 base and J shed 6 bases, with 7 bases lying between them. The CDR3 has 13 residues. There are a few counts of this clonotype. Its antigen is unknown. Study-level results: A model built on 13 V-J features separated ophthalmopathy from stable hyperthyroidism.

The sequencing sample was made of blood. This chain links TRBV12-3 or TRBV12-4 with TRBJ1-5; D remains unclear. The receptor's source is a woman in her fifties or sixties with Graves' hyperthyroidism that later progressed to Graves' ophthalmopathy. The DNA of the CDR3 is TGTGCCAGCAGTTTAGACGAGACTCAGCCCCAGCATTTT. Its translation is CASSLDETQPQHF.